Detailed here is one TCR beta chain. The source of the sample is a study of control samples from healthy donors and cancer patients. Sequenced by immunoSEQ multiplex PCR; TCRdb stores in-frame clones only, minus some. The sample records more than 65,000 clones, 75% to 85% being singletons. The CDR3 is 16 residues long. CDR1 MNHNY and CDR2 SVGAGI come from the germline V gene (reference sequence). The V segment lost 10 bases and the J segment 2 bases; nucleotides outside the gene matches: 12. The receptor comes from a man aged 55 to 70 in good health. The specimen was blood. The chain links TRBV6-6 to TRBJ2-2, with 8 bases identical to TRBD2. The CDR3 nucleotides read TGTGCCATCGGGGGCGGGAGGACTACCAACACCGGGGAGCTGTTTTTT. Its translation is CAIGGGRTTNTGELFF.